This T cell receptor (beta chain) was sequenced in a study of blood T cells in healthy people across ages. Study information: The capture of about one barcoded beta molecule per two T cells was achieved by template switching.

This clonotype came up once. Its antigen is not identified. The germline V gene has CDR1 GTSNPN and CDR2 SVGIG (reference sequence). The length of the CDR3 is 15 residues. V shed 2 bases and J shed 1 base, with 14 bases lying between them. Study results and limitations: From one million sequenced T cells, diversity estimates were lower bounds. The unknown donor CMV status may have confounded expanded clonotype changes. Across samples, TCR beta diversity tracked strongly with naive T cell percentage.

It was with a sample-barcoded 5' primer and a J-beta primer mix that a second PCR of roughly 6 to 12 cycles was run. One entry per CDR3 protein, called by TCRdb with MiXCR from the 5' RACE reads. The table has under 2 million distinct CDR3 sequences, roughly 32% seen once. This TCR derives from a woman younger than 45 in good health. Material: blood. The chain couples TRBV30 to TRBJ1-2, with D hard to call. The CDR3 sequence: CAWSSPKRNNYGYTF. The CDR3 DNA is TGTGCCTGGAGTAGCCCCAAGAGGAATAACTATGGCTACACCTTC.